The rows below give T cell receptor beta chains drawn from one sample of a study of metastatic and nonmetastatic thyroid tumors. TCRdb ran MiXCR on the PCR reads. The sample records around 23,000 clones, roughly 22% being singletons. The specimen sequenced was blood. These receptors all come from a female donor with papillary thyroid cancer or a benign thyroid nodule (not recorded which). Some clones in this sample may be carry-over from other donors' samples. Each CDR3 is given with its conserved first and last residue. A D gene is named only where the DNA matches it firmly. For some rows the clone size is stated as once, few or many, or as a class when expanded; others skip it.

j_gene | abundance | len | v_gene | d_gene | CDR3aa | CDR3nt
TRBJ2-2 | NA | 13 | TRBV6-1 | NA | CASTPRSAGELFF | TGTGCCAGCACTCCCCGAAGTGCAGGGGAGCTGTTTTTT
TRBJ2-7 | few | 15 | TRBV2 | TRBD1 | CASSPPTGLVYEQYF | TGTGCCAGCTCTCCCCCGACAGGGTTGGTTTACGAGCAGTACTTC
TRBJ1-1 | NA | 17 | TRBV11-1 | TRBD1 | CASSLGGTGGERTEAFF | TGTGCCAGCAGCTTAGGAGGGACAGGGGGCGAAAGGACTGAAGCTTTCTTT
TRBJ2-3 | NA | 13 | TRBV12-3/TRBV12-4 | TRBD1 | CASSNTGADTQYF | TGTGCCAGCAGTAATACAGGGGCAGATACGCAGTATTTT
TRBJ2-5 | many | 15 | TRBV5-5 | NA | CASSSGGGGQETQYF | TGTGCCAGCAGCTCCGGCGGGGGCGGCCAAGAGACCCAGTACTTC
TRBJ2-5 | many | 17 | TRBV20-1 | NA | CSARVGPETGGQETQYF | TGCAGTGCTAGAGTAGGACCCGAAACTGGGGGCCAAGAGACCCAGTACTTC
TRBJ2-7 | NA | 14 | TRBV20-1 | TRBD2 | CSAKLAGARDEQYF | TGCAGTGCTAAACTAGCGGGAGCGAGGGACGAGCAGTACTTC
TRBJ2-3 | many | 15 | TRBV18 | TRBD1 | CASSPGQGSTDTQYF | TGTGCCAGCTCACCGGGACAGGGGAGCACAGATACGCAGTATTTT
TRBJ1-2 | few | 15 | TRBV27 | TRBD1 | CASSFVQGSNYGYTF | TGTGCCAGCAGTTTCGTACAGGGGTCTAACTATGGCTACACCTTC
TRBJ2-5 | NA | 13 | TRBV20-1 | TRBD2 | CSVTGGHKETKYF | TGCAGTGTCACGGGAGGACACAAAGAGACCAAGTACTTC
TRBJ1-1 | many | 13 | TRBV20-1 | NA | CSASWGGGTEAFF | TGCAGTGCTAGCTGGGGGGGCGGCACTGAAGCTTTCTTT
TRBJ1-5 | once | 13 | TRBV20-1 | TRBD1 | CSAGTDSNQPQHF | TGCAGTGCCGGGACAGATAGCAATCAGCCCCAGCATTTT
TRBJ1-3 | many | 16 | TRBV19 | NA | CASRRRDTVGGNTIYF | TGTGCCAGTAGGCGGAGGGACACCGTGGGAGGAAACACCATATATTTT
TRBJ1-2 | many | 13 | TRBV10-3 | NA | CAISESPPEPYTF | TGTGCCATCAGTGAGTCACCCCCGGAGCCCTACACCTTC
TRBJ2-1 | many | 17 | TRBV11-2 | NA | CASSSELAPTSYNEQFF | TGTGCCAGCAGCTCAGAACTAGCTCCTACCTCCTACAATGAGCAGTTCTTC
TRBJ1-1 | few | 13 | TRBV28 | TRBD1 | CATLDRGNTEAFF | TGTGCCACCTTGGACAGGGGAAACACTGAAGCTTTCTTT
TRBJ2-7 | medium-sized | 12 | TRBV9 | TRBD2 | CASSPGGMEQYF | TGTGCCAGCAGCCCGGGGGGGATGGAGCAGTACTTC
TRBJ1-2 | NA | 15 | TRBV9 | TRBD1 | CASSVEGQVAGGYTF | TGTGCCAGCAGCGTAGAGGGACAGGTGGCGGGGGGCTACACCTTC
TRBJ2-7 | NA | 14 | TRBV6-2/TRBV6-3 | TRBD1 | CASSYGTGGYEQYF | TGTGCCAGCAGTTACGGGACAGGGGGCTACGAGCAGTACTTC
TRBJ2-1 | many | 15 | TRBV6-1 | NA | CASSGASSSYNEQFF | TGTGCCAGCAGTGGGGCCTCGAGCTCCTACAATGAGCAGTTCTTC
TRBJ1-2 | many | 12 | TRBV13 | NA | CASSSHRDGYTF | TGTGCCAGCAGCTCTCACAGGGACGGCTACACCTTC
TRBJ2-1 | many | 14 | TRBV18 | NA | CASSPGDTWDEQFF | TGTGCCAGCTCACCAGGGGACACTTGGGATGAGCAGTTCTTC
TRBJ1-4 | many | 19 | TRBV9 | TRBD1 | CASSVTGTAIDATNEKLFF | TGTGCCAGCAGCGTTACCGGGACAGCGATAGATGCAACTAATGAAAAACTGTTTTTT
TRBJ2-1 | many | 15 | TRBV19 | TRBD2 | CASKDSGTTTDEQFF | TGTGCCAGTAAGGATAGCGGGACCACTACGGATGAGCAGTTCTTC
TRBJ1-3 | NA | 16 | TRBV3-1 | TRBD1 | CASSVTGGGGGNTIYF | TGTGCCAGCAGCGTTACAGGGGGAGGTGGTGGAAACACCATATATTTT
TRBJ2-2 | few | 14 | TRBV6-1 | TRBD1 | CASRRTGNTGELFF | TGTGCCAGCAGACGGACAGGGAACACCGGGGAGCTGTTTTTT
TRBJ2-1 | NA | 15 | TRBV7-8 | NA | CASSLGRGSYNEQFF | TGTGCCAGCAGCTTAGGCAGGGGTTCCTACAATGAGCAGTTCTTC
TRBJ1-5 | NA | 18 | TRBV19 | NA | CASSIDHFGGAGNQPQHF | TGTGCCAGTAGTATAGATCATTTTGGGGGCGCCGGCAATCAGCCCCAGCATTTT
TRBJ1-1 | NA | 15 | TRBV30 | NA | CAWSDRGFYDTEAFF | TGTGCCTGGAGTGATCGGGGTTTCTATGACACTGAAGCTTTCTTT
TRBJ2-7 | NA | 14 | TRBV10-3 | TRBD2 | CALGEGRATDEQYF | TGTGCCCTTGGAGAGGGGAGGGCCACGGACGAGCAGTACTTC
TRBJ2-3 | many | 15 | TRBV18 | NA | CASSPLADPTDTQYF | TGTGCCAGCTCACCACTAGCGGATCCCACAGATACGCAGTATTTT
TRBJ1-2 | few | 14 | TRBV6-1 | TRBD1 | CASRLGTGRYGYTF | TGTGCCAGCAGGCTTGGGACAGGGCGCTATGGCTACACCTTC
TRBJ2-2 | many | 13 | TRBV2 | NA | CASSTRGTGELFF | TGTGCCAGCTCGACTCGGGGCACCGGGGAGCTGTTTTTT
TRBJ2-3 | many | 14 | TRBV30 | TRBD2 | CAWSKAGVADTQYF | TGTGCCTGGAGTAAGGCGGGAGTCGCAGATACGCAGTATTTT
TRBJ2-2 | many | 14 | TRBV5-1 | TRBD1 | CASGGRGLDGELFF | TGCGCCAGCGGTGGCAGGGGGCTAGACGGGGAGCTGTTTTTT
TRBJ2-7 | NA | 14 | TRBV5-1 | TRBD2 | CASSKGLAGYEQYF | TGCGCCAGCAGCAAGGGACTAGCGGGGTACGAGCAGTACTTC
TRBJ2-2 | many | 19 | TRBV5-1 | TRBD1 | CASRRYGTGAAGDTGELFF | TGCGCCAGCCGACGGTACGGGACAGGGGCAGCAGGGGACACCGGGGAGCTGTTTTTT
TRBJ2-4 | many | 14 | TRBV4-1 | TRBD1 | CASTSTGGKNIQYF | TGCGCCAGCACCTCGACAGGGGGCAAAAACATTCAGTACTTC
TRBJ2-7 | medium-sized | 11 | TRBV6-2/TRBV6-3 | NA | CASSRSYEQYF | TGTGCCAGCAGCCGCTCCTACGAGCAGTACTTC
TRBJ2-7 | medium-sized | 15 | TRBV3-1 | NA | CASSQDSSLMAEQYF | TGTGCCAGCAGCCAAGATTCTAGTCTTATGGCCGAGCAGTACTTC
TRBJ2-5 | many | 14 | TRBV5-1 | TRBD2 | CASSTGLARETQYF | TGCGCCAGCAGCACGGGACTAGCGCGAGAGACCCAGTACTTC
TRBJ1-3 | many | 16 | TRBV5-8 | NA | CASSVGTAGSGNTIYF | TGTGCCAGCAGCGTCGGGACCGCTGGCTCTGGAAACACCATATATTTT